These 14 T cell receptor beta chains share one sample of origin, sequenced in a study of CD8 T cells in Susac syndrome (dated 2019 in TCRdb). The library came from the immunoSEQ multiplex PCR assay. RNA was extracted using the RNeasy kit, and about 0.45 to 1 microgram was reverse transcribed with random hexamers. Starting from the raw public reads, TCRdb applied fastp trimming at Q25, assembled clones with MiXCR and retained in-frame beta chains. Merged by CDR3 protein, the rows form single entries marked with the most common genes and DNA. This sample comprises fewer than 200,000 distinct CDR3 sequences, about 93% of them detected only once. 0.1% of the sample is taken by the ten largest. The sequenced sample was CD4+ T cells from PBMCs. These receptors were taken from a human donor in good health.

The chain employs TRBV4-1 and TRBJ2-7; 8 bases are a match to TRBD1. The trim removed 3 bases at V and 3 bases at J, leaving 7 bases unmatched. Germline-derived CDR1 and CDR2 are MGHRA and YSYEKL. This CDR3 has 15 amino acids. CDR3 sequence: CASSHPGQGRYEQYV. The CDR3 DNA reads as TGCGCCAGCAGCCACCCCGGACAGGGTCGCTACGAGCAGTACGTC.

V gene TRBV29-1 combines with J gene TRBJ2-3, with TRBD1 matching 12 bases. Losses at the gene ends were 7 bases for V and 5 bases for J; bases not matched to a gene: 7. In germline, CDR1 is SQVTM, CDR2 ANQGSEA. The CDR3 runs 14 residues. This CDR3 is CSAAGTGGKDTQYF. The CDR3 region has the DNA TGCAGCGCCGCAGGGACAGGGGGCAAAGATACGCAGTATTTT.

The chain uses TRBV20-1 and TRBJ2-1; 14 bases map to TRBD2. The V segment lost 5 bases and the J segment 7 bases; nucleotides outside the gene matches: 7. Germline CDR1 DFQATT, CDR2 SNEGSKA (reference sequence). CDR3 length equals 15 residues. CDR3 DNA sequence: TGCAGTGCTGAGACTAGCGGGGGGGCTTTAAATGAGCAGTTCTTC. It encodes CSAETSGGALNEQFF.

The rearrangement uses TRBV9 and TRBJ2-7; 7 bases match TRBD1. The CDR3 is 14 residues long. The germline CDR1 and CDR2 sequences are SGDLS and YYNGEE. Trimming removed 4 bases from V and 1 base from J; junction bases left unmatched: 5. The CDR3 nucleotides read TGTGCCAGCAGCTTCATGGACAGGTCCTACGAGCAGTACTTC. Protein: CASSFMDRSYEQYF.

The chain recombines TRBV6-5 with TRBJ1-5; 10 bases are a match to TRBD1. This CDR3 is built from 15 residues. Looked up from germline, CDR1 is MNHEY and CDR2 is SVGAGI. V was pared by 0 bases and J by 7 bases, with 3 bases of the junction left unmatched. The CDR3 loop reads CASSYSGDRGQPQHF. CDR3 bases: TGTGCCAGCAGTTACTCAGGGGACAGGGGACAGCCCCAGCATTTT.

This clonotype was counted once. The CDR3 spells CASSPGRGGRDTGELFF. As DNA, the CDR3 is TGTGCCAGCAGCCCGGGTAGGGGGGGCAGAGACACCGGGGAGCTGTTTTTT. The V and J genes are TRBV11-2 and TRBJ2-2; D is possibly TRBD2 (7 bases). Germline V gene sequence: CDR1 SGHAT, CDR2 FQNNGV. This CDR3 has 17 amino acids. Trimming took off 5 bases at V and 3 bases at J, with 19 bases between the two ends.

V and J are TRBV6-1 and TRBJ1-1, with D possibly matching TRBD1 (6 bases). With 7 bases removed from V and 2 bases from J, the gap between germline ends came to 11 bases. There are 13 residues in the CDR3. In germline, CDR1 is MNHNS, CDR2 SASEGT. The CDR3 DNA is TGTGCCAGCATCCTGGGGGGCAACACTGAAGCTTTCTTT. Translation: CASILGGNTEAFF.

The chain combines TRBV6-6 with TRBJ1-1; D is unclear. Looked up from germline, CDR1 is MNHNY and CDR2 is SVGAGI (reference sequence). Trimming left V 0 bases short and J 1 base short, with 6 bases between. This CDR3 has 14 amino acids. The CDR3 nucleotides are TGTGCCAGCAGTTACTCGACCGCGAACACTGAAGCTTTCTTT. Its protein is CASSYSTANTEAFF.

This chain connects TRBV27 to TRBJ2-3, with D possibly matching TRBD2 (6 bases). With 0 bases removed from V and 0 bases from J, the gap between germline ends came to 10 bases. The CDR3 contains 16 residues. The germline V gene has CDR1 MNHEY and CDR2 SMNVEV (reference sequence). The CDR3 region has the DNA TGTGCCAGCAGTTTATCCCGCGGGACGAGCACAGATACGCAGTATTTT. This translates into CASSLSRGTSTDTQYF.

The rearrangement links TRBV7-3 to TRBJ2-1, with 7 positions matching TRBD1. Losses at the gene ends were 4 bases for V and 0 bases for J; bases not matched to a gene: 6. The CDR3 length is 16 residues. CDR1 SGHTA and CDR2 FQGTGA come from the germline V gene. The CDR3 loop is CASSWDSKSSYNEQFF. As DNA, the CDR3 is TGTGCCAGCAGCTGGGACAGTAAGAGCTCCTACAATGAGCAGTTCTTC.

The chain combines TRBV6-2 or TRBV6-3 with TRBJ1-1, with unresolved D. The CDR3 runs to 12 residues. Germline values: CDR1 MNHEY, CDR2 SVGEGT. Trimming took 3 bases from V and 7 from J, leaving 9 bases between them. In nucleotides, the CDR3 is TGTGCCAGCAGTTATAGGCAGGATGAAGCTTTCTTT. As protein: CASSYRQDEAFF.

This clonotype appeared a single time. This rearrangement joins TRBV7-9 to TRBJ1-1; possible D gene TRBD1, 6 bases. This CDR3 is built from 17 residues. Germline V lookup: CDR1 SEHNR, CDR2 FQNEAQ (reference sequence). Between the trimmed V and J ends, which lost 5 bases and 0 bases, there was a span of 19 bases. In nucleotides, the CDR3 is TGTGCCAGCAGCAGGCGGAGGGGACAAAGCATGAACACTGAAGCTTTCTTT. Its translation: CASSRRRGQSMNTEAFF.

The genes are TRBV20-1 and TRBJ1-5, with a weak D call TRBD1 (6 bases). Deletions cut 5 bases from V and 1 base from J, with 12 bases between. This CDR3 has 14 amino acids. Per germline, CDR1 DFQATT and CDR2 SNEGSKA (reference sequence). As DNA, the CDR3 is TGCAGTGCTTCACAGGGTACAAGCAATCAGCCCCAGCATTTT. It translates to CSASQGTSNQPQHF.

The CDR3 loop is CASSLVLGAVEQFF. CDR3 sequence (DNA): TGTGCCAGCAGTTTAGTCCTGGGGGCGGTCGAGCAGTTCTTC. J is TRBJ2-1 and V is TRBV12-3 or TRBV12-4; tentatively, D is TRBD1 (6 bases). V shed 1 base and J shed 10 bases, with 14 bases lying between them. The CDR3 is made up of 14 amino acids.